Presented here are 20 T cell receptor beta chains from one specimen sequenced in a study of STAT3 mutations in large granular lymphocyte leukemia. Study-level points and caveats: Every T-cell large granular lymphocyte leukemia patient had at least one immunodominant TCR beta clonotype.

Some clones are missing from TCRdb's copy, which holds only in-frame ones; the method was immunoSEQ multiplex PCR. The profile covers approximately 10,000 clones, with 76% appearing a single time and roughly 50% taken by the ten largest. These TCRs' antigens remain unknown. Sequenced sample: peripheral blood mononuclear cells. These receptors were collected from a man in his sixties with T-cell large granular lymphocyte leukemia. Some clones in this sample may be carry-over from other donors' samples.

The chain is built from TRBV30 and TRBJ2-1; maybe TRBD1 (5 bases). V was cut by 1 base and J by 4 bases, with 8 bases left in between. Per germline, CDR1 GTSNPN and CDR2 SVGIG (reference sequence). The CDR3 is made up of 13 amino acids. DNA for the CDR3: TGTGCCTGGAGTGCAGACAGTTACAATGAGCAGTTCTTC. Its translation is CAWSADSYNEQFF.

The V call is TRBV2, the J call TRBJ2-5; a weak D match, TRBD1 (6 bases). With 4 bases removed from V and 5 bases from J, the gap between germline ends came to 14 bases. Per germline, CDR1 SNHLY and CDR2 FYNNEI. The CDR3 is made up of 14 amino acids. CDR3 DNA: TGTGCCAGCAGTGCACAGGGCTCGTCCGAGACCCAGTACTTC. Protein sequence: CASSAQGSSETQYF.

J is TRBJ2-3 and V is TRBV19, with D perhaps matching TRBD1 (5 bases). CDR1 is LNHDA and CDR2 is SQIVND in the germline V gene (reference sequence). CDR3 length: 16 residues. Trimming removed 2 bases from V and 4 bases from J, with 16 bases in between. The CDR3 reads CASSISWGGRSDTQYF. CDR3 nucleotide sequence: TGTGCCAGTAGTATATCGTGGGGCGGACGATCAGATACGCAGTATTTT.

The V call is TRBV27, the J call TRBJ2-1; TRBD1 aligns across 9 bases. Unmatched junction bases numbered 10, after V lost 6 bases and J lost 4 bases. The CDR3 is 16 residues long. Germline CDR1 and CDR2: MNHEY and SMNVEV (reference sequence). CDR3 in amino acids: CASRFWGQGLYNEQFF. The CDR3 coding sequence is TGTGCCAGCAGATTCTGGGGACAGGGTCTTTACAATGAGCAGTTCTTC.

J is TRBJ1-3 and V is TRBV4-1; 7 positions agree with TRBD1. V shed 2 bases and J 2 bases; nucleotides not matched to a gene: 12. The CDR3 spans 18 residues. Germline loops: CDR1 MGHRA, CDR2 YSYEKL. The CDR3 spells CASSQNIPTGPTGNTIYF. The CDR3 DNA reads TGCGCCAGCAGCCAAAATATTCCGACAGGGCCTACTGGAAACACCATATATTTT.

V is TRBV5-1 and J is TRBJ2-2; 8 bases match TRBD2. Germline trimming cut 5 bases from V and 4 bases from J; bases unmatched to any gene: 7. The germline V gene has CDR1 SGHRS and CDR2 YFSETQ. The CDR3 has 15 residues. The CDR3 region is CASSQREFLTGELFF. CDR3 sequence (DNA): TGCGCCAGCAGTCAGCGGGAGTTCCTCACCGGGGAGCTGTTTTTT.

The chain joins TRBV4-1 to TRBJ1-5, with no clear D. The CDR3 has 13 residues. Germline CDR1 reads MGHRA; CDR2 reads YSYEKL. The V end was cut by 4 bases, the J end by 6 bases, with 10 bases between. The CDR3 sequence: CASSLSMGQPQHF. CDR3 bases: TGCGCCAGCAGCCTCTCTATGGGTCAGCCCCAGCATTTT.

The chain recombines TRBV10-3 with TRBJ2-2; 9 nucleotides line up with TRBD2. CDR1 ENHRY and CDR2 SYGVKD come from the germline V gene. The CDR3 loop spans 16 amino acids. V was pared by 7 bases and J by 3 bases, with 9 bases of the junction left unmatched. CDR3 sequence: CAITEAGGSDTGELFF. In DNA, the CDR3 is TGTGCCATCACAGAAGCGGGAGGATCGGACACCGGGGAGCTGTTTTTT.

V usage is TRBV7-2 and J usage is TRBJ1-2; the match to TRBD1 covers 8 bases. Germline CDR1 reads SGHTA; CDR2 reads FQGNSA. The CDR3 is 13 amino acids. V gave up 5 bases and J gave up 4 bases; unmatched junction bases: 3. In nucleotides, the CDR3 is TGTGCCAGCAGCCCGGACAGGGCCTATGGCTACACCTTC. Translated: CASSPDRAYGYTF.

This chain joins TRBV5-1 and TRBJ2-4, with D possibly matching TRBD1 (6 bases). Looked up from germline, CDR1 is SGHRS and CDR2 is YFSETQ. The CDR3 totals 13 residues. Trimming stripped 4 bases from V and 4 bases from J, with 9 bases between. The CDR3, as DNA: TGCGCCAGCAGCCCAGGGGCTAAAAACATTCAGTACTTC. Amino acids: CASSPGAKNIQYF. The variable domain in full, with the rest retrieved from reference TRBV5-1 and TRBJ2-4, is KAGVTQTPRYLIKTRGQQVTLSCSPISGHRSVSWYQQTPGQGLQFLFEYFSETQRNKGNFPGRFSGRQFSNSRSEMNVSTLELGDSALYLCASSPGAKNIQYFGAGTRLSVL.

The count of this clone is one. The rearrangement joins TRBV27 to TRBJ2-1, with 9 bases aligning to TRBD2. J was trimmed by 6 bases and V by 3 bases; bases with no gene match: 9. This CDR3 region has 16 residues. Germline lookup yields CDR1 MNHEY and CDR2 SMNVEV (reference sequence). The CDR3 DNA is TGTGCCAGCAGTTTTATTCGGGCGGGAGGGGTCAATGAGCAGTTCTTC. Encoded protein: CASSFIRAGGVNEQFF.

This chain links TRBV7-9 with TRBJ2-3; possible D gene TRBD2, 5 bases. Germline V lookup: CDR1 SEHNR, CDR2 FQNEAQ (reference sequence). Trimming removed 5 bases from V and 4 bases from J, with 13 bases in between. The CDR3 consists of 14 residues. CDR3 DNA sequence: TGTGCCAGCAGCCTGGACTCCCGGGCAGATACGCAGTATTTT. Its protein product is CASSLDSRADTQYF.

This clone was counted a single time. J is TRBJ2-5 and V is TRBV30, with D unclear. The CDR3 runs 14 residues. The germline CDR1 and CDR2 sequences are GTSNPN and SVGIG (reference sequence). Between the trimmed V and J ends, which lost 3 bases and 2 bases, there was a span of 13 bases. In DNA form, the CDR3 reads TGTGCCTGGAGCACCCCGGCACATCAAGAGACCCAGTACTTC. It yields the protein CAWSTPAHQETQYF. The whole variable domain, remainder taken from reference TRBV30 and TRBJ2-5, is SQTIHQWPATLVQPVGSPLSLECTVEGTSNPNLYWYRQAAGRGLQLLFYSVGIGQISSEVPQNLSASRPQDRQFILSSKKLLLSDSGFYLCAWSTPAHQETQYFGPGTRLLVL.

Worth noting for this clone: Germline is not matched at one junction end, which may reflect a read error. V usage is TRBV6-6 and J usage is TRBJ2-7, with 7 positions matching TRBD2. The CDR3 extends over 13 amino acids. Looked up from germline, CDR1 is MNHNY and CDR2 is SVGAGI (reference sequence). CDR3 coding DNA: TGTGCCAGCAGTTACTCCTCTAGCGGAGTACCCCCCTTT. This translates into CASSYSSSGVPPF.

The J gene is TRBJ2-1, the V gene TRBV27; D may be TRBD1 (5 bases). The V end lost 6 bases, the J end lost 3 bases, and 12 bases lay between the germline ends. The CDR3 contains 14 residues. Germline V CDR1 and CDR2: MNHEY, SMNVEV (reference sequence). The CDR3 DNA follows: TGTGCCAGCAGCTTTGACAGATACTACAATGAGCAGTTCTTC. Its translation: CASSFDRYYNEQFF.

V gene TRBV2 combines with J gene TRBJ1-3; D possibly corresponds to TRBD1 (5 bases). The germline gives CDR1 SNHLY, CDR2 FYNNEI. V lost 5 bases, J lost 4 bases, and 15 bases lay in between. The length of the CDR3 is 15 residues. The CDR3 region has the DNA TGTGCCAGCAGTACGCCGGGGACGGGAGGAAACACCATATATTTT. Its translation is CASSTPGTGGNTIYF.

The rearrangement joins TRBV5-1 to TRBJ1-2; TRBD1 matches 7 bases. This CDR3 has 15 amino acids. The germline gives CDR1 SGHRS, CDR2 YFSETQ. V lost 0 bases and J lost 2; bases outside the gene matches: 4. The CDR3 DNA reads as TGCGCCAGCAGCTTGGAGGAGGGGGCCAACTATGGCTACACCTTC. It codes for CASSLEEGANYGYTF.

The V call is TRBV7-8, the J call TRBJ2-1, with D perhaps matching TRBD2 (5 bases). The CDR3 loop spans 16 amino acids. Trimming pared 2 bases from V and 5 bases from J, leaving 16 bases between. Germline CDR1 reads SGHVS; CDR2 reads FQNEAQ. CDR3 sequence reads: CASSLFSGSVDNEQFF. The CDR3 DNA reads TGTGCCAGCAGCTTATTCTCGGGATCGGTGGACAATGAGCAGTTCTTC. Looking up the rest from reference TRBV7-8 and TRBJ2-1 gives the full variable domain: GAGVSQSPRYKVAKRGQDVALRCDPISGHVSLFWYQQALGQGPEFLTYFQNEAQLDKSGLPSDRFFAERPEGSVSTLKIQRTQQEDSAVYLCASSLFSGSVDNEQFFGPGTRLTVL.

The gene calls are TRBV7-9 and TRBJ2-3, with a weak D call TRBD2 (6 bases). Germline CDR1 is SEHNR and CDR2 is FQNEAQ (reference sequence). The ends were cut back, 3 bases at V and 2 bases at J, with 9 bases in the middle. This CDR3 contains 14 residues. CDR3 nucleotides: TGTGCCAGCAGCTTCGGGACTTCCACAGATACGCAGTATTTT. Translating it yields CASSFGTSTDTQYF.

V usage is TRBV13 and J usage is TRBJ1-1; no clear D gene. CDR3 length: 14 amino acids. Trimming shortened V by 3 bases and J by 2 bases, and 10 bases separated the two germline ends. Germline loops: CDR1 PRHDT, CDR2 FYEKMQ (reference sequence). The CDR3 sequence: CASSFYGENTEAFF. CDR3 DNA sequence: TGTGCCAGCAGCTTCTACGGAGAAAACACTGAAGCTTTCTTT.